These 20 T cell receptor beta chains were sequenced from one sample in a study of blood T cell repertoires in COVID-19. Sequenced by immunoSEQ multiplex PCR; TCRdb stores in-frame clones only, minus some. The sample shows about 270,000 clones, 81% of them seen only once. The sample was peripheral blood. Source of these receptors: a woman aged 55-75 years with active or convalescent COVID-19.

This chain links TRBV3-1 (or the pseudogene TRBV3-2) with TRBJ1-2, with 7 bases aligning to TRBD1. This CDR3 is built from 15 residues. Germline assignment: CDR1 LGHDT and CDR2 YNNKEL (reference sequence). After removal of 3 bases from V and 6 bases from J, the junction contained 10 bases not matched to a gene. CDR3: CASSQGDSWTHGYTF. For the CDR3, the DNA is TGTGCCAGCAGCCAGGGGGACAGTTGGACCCATGGCTACACCTTC.

The chain uses TRBV2 and TRBJ1-1; D is perhaps TRBD1 (6 bases). Germline values: CDR1 SNHLY, CDR2 FYNNEI. The CDR3 has 12 residues. V was cut by 10 bases and J by 4 bases, with 13 bases left in between. The CDR3 DNA reads TGTGCCATCACAGGGACGGGCACTGAAGCTTTCTTT. Translated: CAITGTGTEAFF.

The chain couples TRBV7-2 to TRBJ1-6; D possibly corresponds to TRBD1 (5 bases). CDR3 length equals 16 residues. CDR1 is SGHTA, CDR2 FQGNSA, per germline. Trimming stripped 1 base from V and 6 bases from J, with 13 bases between. CDR3 in DNA: TGTGCCAGCAGCTTAGTAGGGGATCGTAGTAATTCACCCCTCCACTTT. Translating it yields CASSLVGDRSNSPLHF. Full variable domain (rest looked up from reference TRBV7-2 and TRBJ1-6): GAGVSQSPSNKVTEKGKDVELRCDPISGHTALYWYRQSLGQGLEFLIYFQGNSAPDKSGLPSDRFSAERTGGSVSTLTIQRTQQEDSAVYLCASSLVGDRSNSPLHFGNGTRLTVT.

This clone appeared a few times. The chain uses TRBV5-1 and TRBJ2-7; 8 bases fit TRBD1. The V gene's germline CDR1 is SGHRS and CDR2 YFSETQ. This CDR3 is 16 amino acids long. Trimming cost V 4 bases and J 4 bases; bases outside gene matches: 13. The CDR3 protein is CASSHRSQGAAYEQYF. The DNA of the CDR3 is TGCGCCAGCAGCCATAGGAGTCAGGGGGCTGCGTACGAGCAGTACTTC. The full variable domain, its missing parts supplied by reference TRBV5-1 and TRBJ2-7, is KAGVTQTPRYLIKTRGQQVTLSCSPISGHRSVSWYQQTPGQGLQFLFEYFSETQRNKGNFPGRFSGRQFSNSRSEMNVSTLELGDSALYLCASSHRSQGAAYEQYFGPGTRLTVT.

This chain connects TRBV5-8 to TRBJ2-3; 8 bases match TRBD1. Trimming cost V 1 base and J 2 bases; bases outside gene matches: 6. CDR3 size: 16 residues. Germline V gene data show CDR1 as SGHTS and CDR2 as YDEGEE. CDR3: CASSLLGRGHTDTQYF. The CDR3 DNA reads TGTGCCAGCAGCTTGTTGGGCAGGGGGCACACAGATACGCAGTATTTT.

The rearrangement links TRBV13 to TRBJ1-2, with D maybe TRBD1 (5 bases). This CDR3 is built from 14 residues. V was trimmed by 2 bases and J by 4 bases, leaving 11 bases between them. Germline-derived CDR1 and CDR2 are PRHDT and FYEKMQ (reference sequence). Here the CDR3 DNA reads TGTGCCAGCAGCTTATCCGACAGCGTCTATGGCTACACCTTC. It codes for CASSLSDSVYGYTF.

This clone was observed once. The chain combines TRBV6-1 with TRBJ2-7; 10 bases match TRBD1. Germline loops: CDR1 MNHNS, CDR2 SASEGT. The CDR3 extends over 14 amino acids. Trimming removed 6 bases from V and 4 bases from J; junction bases left unmatched: 6. This chain's CDR3 is CASRGGTGVYEQYF. In DNA, the CDR3 is TGTGCCAGCAGGGGAGGGACAGGGGTTTACGAGCAGTACTTC.

J is TRBJ1-2 and V is TRBV5-4; 8 nucleotides agree with TRBD1. Germline V gene sequence: CDR1 SGHNT, CDR2 YYREEE (reference sequence). J gave up 3 bases and V 4 bases, and 8 bases lay outside the gene matches. The CDR3 runs to 15 residues. The DNA of the CDR3 is TGTGCCAGCAGCCCAGCCAGGGGGCGGGACTATGGCTACACCTTC. This encodes CASSPARGRDYGYTF.

The chain links TRBV7-2 to TRBJ2-5; no definite D call. Germline CDR1 SGHTA, CDR2 FQGNSA. CDR3 length equals 14 residues. V was cut by 1 base and J by 1 base, with 7 bases left in between. As DNA, the CDR3 is TGTGCCAGCAGCTTAGATTTCGGCCAAGAGACCCAGTACTTC. This translates into CASSLDFGQETQYF.

The chain couples TRBV9 to TRBJ1-4, with D perhaps matching TRBD1 (6 bases). Germline CDR1 SGDLS, CDR2 YYNGEE. This CDR3 has 15 residues. Trimming cost V 4 bases and J 8 bases, with 18 bases left between them. The CDR3 nucleotides are TGTGCCAGCAGCCCGAAAACAGGGAAGGGGGAAAAACTGTTTTTT. It codes for CASSPKTGKGEKLFF.

The chain carries TRBV6-2 or TRBV6-3 and TRBJ2-6; 7 bases fit TRBD1. The CDR3 has 21 amino acids. The germline V gene has CDR1 MNHEY and CDR2 SVGEGT. The V gene end was trimmed by 1 base and the J gene end by 4 bases; junction bases not matched to a gene: 19. In nucleotides, the CDR3 is TGTGCCAGCAGTTACTTGGCCAGGGGGAAATACCGCACGTGGGGGGCCAACGTCCTGACTTTC. This codes for CASSYLARGKYRTWGANVLTF.

The chain employs TRBV20-1 and TRBJ2-7; TRBD1 matches 9 bases. The length of the CDR3 is 14 residues. Trimming removed 3 bases from V and 1 base from J; junction bases left unmatched: 4. The germline CDR1 and CDR2 sequences are DFQATT and SNEGSKA (reference sequence). The CDR3 spells CSASYDRGSYEQYF. The CDR3 bases are TGCAGTGCTAGTTACGACAGGGGGTCCTACGAGCAGTACTTC.

V is TRBV7-2 and J is TRBJ1-2; D is uncertain. CDR1 and CDR2 (germline): SGHTA, FQGNSA. The V end was cut by 1 base, the J end by 5 bases, with 14 bases between. The CDR3 consists of 15 residues. The CDR3 region is CASSLGGAGSYGYTF. The CDR3 bases are TGTGCCAGCAGCTTAGGTGGAGCTGGGAGTTATGGCTACACCTTC.

The gene calls are TRBV5-5 and TRBJ2-7; TRBD2 aligns across 9 bases. V was clipped by 0 bases and J by 3 bases; unmatched bases: 4. Germline V gene sequence: CDR1 SGHKS, CDR2 YYEKEE (reference sequence). CDR3 size: 15 residues. CDR3 sequence (DNA): TGTGCCAGCAGCTTGGCCGGGACTAGCAACTACGAGCAGTACTTC. Translating gives CASSLAGTSNYEQYF.

The rearrangement links TRBV18 to TRBJ2-6; no reliable D call. V lost 4 bases and J 0 bases, leaving 4 bases between the germline ends. The CDR3 is 14 residues long. The germline CDR1 and CDR2 sequences are KGHSH and LQKENI. CDR3 protein: CASSRSSGANVLTF. The CDR3 DNA reads as TGTGCCAGCTCACGTAGCTCTGGGGCCAACGTCCTGACTTTC.

The chain combines TRBV19 with TRBJ2-5; possibly TRBD2 for D (5 bases). The CDR3 extends over 15 amino acids. Between the trimmed V and J ends, which lost 3 bases and 1 base, there was a span of 12 bases. Germline CDR1 LNHDA, CDR2 SQIVND (reference sequence). The CDR3 loop reads CASSMGVATQETQYF. CDR3 DNA: TGTGCCAGTAGTATGGGAGTAGCGACCCAAGAGACCCAGTACTTC.

The gene calls are TRBV9 and TRBJ1-3; tentatively, D is TRBD1 (5 bases). Germline V gives CDR1 SGDLS, CDR2 YYNGEE. V was shortened by 0 bases and J by 2 bases, with 6 bases between the two germline ends. The CDR3 runs 14 residues. DNA of the CDR3: TGTGCCAGCAGCGTAGCAGGGACTGGAAACACCATATATTTT. Translated, it gives CASSVAGTGNTIYF.

J is TRBJ1-1 and V is TRBV15; 10 bases are a match to TRBD1. This CDR3 is 14 amino acids long. CDR1 is LNHNV, CDR2 YYDKDF, per germline (reference sequence). Trimming took 7 bases from V and 5 from J; bases not matched to a gene: 7. CDR3 in amino acids: CATTLDRGSTEAFF. The DNA of the CDR3 is TGTGCCACCACCCTGGACAGGGGGAGTACTGAAGCTTTCTTT.

The chain employs TRBV3-1 (or the pseudogene TRBV3-2) and TRBJ2-7; 12 nucleotides agree with TRBD2. CDR3 size: 16 residues. Trimming at V came to 1 base and at J to 7 bases, leaving 8 bases not matched to a gene. Germline V gene lookup returns CDR1 LGHDT and CDR2 YNNKEL (reference sequence). The CDR3 sequence: CASSQGLLAGGHEQYF. The CDR3 DNA sequence: TGTGCCAGCAGCCAAGGATTACTAGCGGGGGGACATGAGCAGTACTTC.

The chain joins TRBV9 to TRBJ2-5; 7 bases map to TRBD2. Per germline, CDR1 SGDLS and CDR2 YYNGEE. After removal of 3 bases from V and 0 bases from J, the junction contained 8 bases not matched to a gene. The CDR3 length is 16 residues. CDR3 region: CASSDPGGTDQETQYF. The CDR3 DNA follows: TGTGCCAGCAGCGACCCCGGGGGGACCGACCAAGAGACCCAGTACTTC.